This T cell receptor (beta chain) stems from a study of cytomegalovirus exposure and HLA in healthy donors. This CDR3 has 16 amino acids. Germline loops: CDR1 SNHLY, CDR2 FYNNEI. Trimming removed 9 bases from V and 1 base from J; junction bases left unmatched: 11. The primer mix had 60 Vbeta and 13 Jbeta primers. Sequencing was performed with immunoSEQ multiplex PCR; in TCRdb, only in-frame clones are kept and a portion is missing. Counted here are over 150,000 clones, 60% to 80% occurring once; the ten biggest clones make up about 13%. The sequence derives from a woman between 50 and 59 years old in good health and CMV-seropositive. Sequencing used PBMCs. The V gene is TRBV2, the J gene TRBJ1-1, with 10 bases identical to TRBD1. The chain's CDR3 is CARNGDRGLENTEAFF. Here the CDR3 DNA reads TGTGCCAGAAACGGGGACAGGGGTCTAGAGAACACTGAAGCTTTCTTT.